Sequencing of this TCR beta chain was carried out in a study of cytomegalovirus exposure and HLA in healthy donors. Study at large: An earlier analysis found 95 million to 140 million unique TCR beta sequences from 200 million or so T cells. General study findings and limits: High specificity and sensitivity for cytomegalovirus status were reported for the classifier. Over 150 TCR beta chains were listed as cytomegalovirus-associated.

To note about this clone: Its antigen is as yet unknown.

Participants comprised healthy donors of bone marrow. Both 60 Vbeta primers and 13 Jbeta primers went into the PCR. Data came from immunoSEQ multiplex PCR; TCRdb stores just in-frame clones and leaves some out. The sample contains around 140,000 clones, roughly 79% of which appear only once. Germline CDR1 reads ENHRY; CDR2 reads SYGVKD. V shed 4 bases, J shed 10 bases, and the junction held 4 bases outside the gene matches. The CDR3 is made up of 11 amino acids. The clonotype was recovered from a woman in her forties in good health and CMV-seronegative. V and J are TRBV10-3 and TRBJ2-7; 7 nucleotides align to TRBD1. Source material: PBMCs. CDR3 coding DNA: TGTGCCATCAGTGGGGGGACAGACCAGTACTTC. Protein product: CAISGGTDQYF.